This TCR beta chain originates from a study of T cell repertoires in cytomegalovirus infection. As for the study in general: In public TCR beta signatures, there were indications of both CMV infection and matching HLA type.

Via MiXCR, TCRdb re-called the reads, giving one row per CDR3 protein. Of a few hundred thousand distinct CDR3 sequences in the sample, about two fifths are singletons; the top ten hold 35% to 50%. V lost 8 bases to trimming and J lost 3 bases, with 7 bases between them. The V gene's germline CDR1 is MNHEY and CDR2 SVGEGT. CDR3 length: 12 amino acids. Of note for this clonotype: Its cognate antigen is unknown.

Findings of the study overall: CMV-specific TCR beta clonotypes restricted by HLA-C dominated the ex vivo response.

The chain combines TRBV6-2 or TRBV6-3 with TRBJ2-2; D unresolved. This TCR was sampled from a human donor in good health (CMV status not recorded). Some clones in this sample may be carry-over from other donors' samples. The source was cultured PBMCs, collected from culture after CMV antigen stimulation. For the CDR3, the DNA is TGTGCCAGCTGGTTCCACACCGGGGAGCTGTTTTTT. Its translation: CASWFHTGELFF.